Presented here are 6 T cell receptor beta chains from one specimen sequenced in a study of cytomegalovirus exposure and HLA in healthy donors. Clones were read by immunoSEQ multiplex PCR, and TCRdb kept only the in-frame ones, dropping some. The sample holds around 250,000 clones; 90% are singletons and the top ten take 3.1%. Sequenced material: PBMCs. These receptors were obtained from a woman aged 30 to 39 in good health and CMV-seronegative.

The chain is built from TRBV7-2 and TRBJ1-1; the D is unclear. Germline V gene sequence: CDR1 SGHTA, CDR2 FQGNSA. CDR3 length: 12 residues. Trimming removed 2 bases from V and 5 bases from J, with 6 bases in between. The CDR3 coding sequence is TGTGCCAGCAGCTTAACTGGGACTGAAGCTTTCTTT. Amino acid sequence: CASSLTGTEAFF.

The CDR3 bases are TGTGCCAGCAGCTTAGGGGGGACTAGCGGGAGATATACGCAGTATTTT. It translates to CASSLGGTSGRYTQYF. The genes are TRBV7-3 and TRBJ2-3; the match to TRBD2 covers 14 bases. This CDR3 region has 16 residues. V shed 2 bases and J 7 bases; nucleotides not matched to a gene: 5. Germline CDR1 reads SGHTA; CDR2 reads FQGTGA.

The chain carries TRBV5-1 and TRBJ1-5; TRBD1 is a possible D gene (6 bases). This CDR3 spans 14 amino acids. V was shortened by 3 bases and J by 7 bases, with 14 bases between the two germline ends. The germline CDR1 and CDR2 sequences are SGHRS and YFSETQ. The CDR3 sequence is CASSYTGYGQPQHF. The CDR3 DNA sequence: TGCGCCAGCAGCTATACAGGGTATGGGCAGCCCCAGCATTTT.

Only one count was recorded for this clone. The chain links TRBV28 to TRBJ2-7, with D perhaps matching TRBD1 (5 bases). Germline values: CDR1 MDHEN, CDR2 SYDVKM. The CDR3 has 12 residues. V was clipped by 5 bases and J by 3 bases, with 8 bases between them. CDR3 region: CASSGQLYEQYF. DNA for the CDR3: TGTGCCAGCAGTGGACAACTCTACGAGCAGTACTTC.

This clone occurred once. The chain has TRBV14 and TRBJ2-3; tentatively, D is TRBD2 (5 bases). The germline V gene has CDR1 SGHDN and CDR2 FVKESK. The length of the CDR3 is 12 residues. Between the trimmed V and J ends, which lost 3 bases and 8 bases, there was a span of 9 bases. CDR3 sequence: CASSHEGPTQYF. The CDR3 nucleotides are TGTGCCAGCAGCCATGAGGGCCCTACGCAGTATTTT.

V is TRBV4-2 and J is TRBJ1-4; a possible D gene is TRBD1 (5 bases). This CDR3 region has 16 residues. Germline lookup yields CDR1 LGHNA and CDR2 YNFKEQ. Trimming cost V 4 bases and J 0 bases, with 12 bases left between them. The CDR3 sequence is CASSRRDGSTNEKLFF. DNA of the CDR3: TGTGCCAGCAGCCGTCGGGACGGTTCAACTAATGAAAAACTGTTTTTT.